The clone carrying this TCR beta chain appeared a few times. Its antigen remains unidentified. PBMCs came from 10 ml of fresh peripheral blood. The CDR3 contains 14 residues. Germline assignment: CDR1 LNHNV and CDR2 YYDKDF (reference sequence). The sequenced template was RNA, covering the TCR beta CDR3 region. Second-round multiplex PCR followed a first-round RT-PCR using HTBI primers. TCRdb passed the multiplex PCR reads through MiXCR, listing each CDR3 protein once. The sample has 600,000 to 950,000 distinct CDR3 sequences, 40% seen once. The entry originates in a study of Graves' ophthalmopathy and Graves' hyperthyroidism. Study at large: At the time of initial diagnosis and before any treatment, peripheral blood was collected. Study results and limitations: The majority of expanded thyroid clonotypes above 0.001 frequency also occurred in blood. It was with around 67% sensitivity and almost 75% specificity that the model predicted ophthalmopathy progression.

The chain uses TRBV15 and TRBJ1-2, with D perhaps TRBD1 (6 bases). Specimen: peripheral blood. The receptor's source is an adult man with Graves' ophthalmopathy. CDR3 protein: CASPRGTSGYGYTF. CDR3 in DNA: TGTGCTAGTCCCAGGGGAACCTCGGGCTATGGCTACACCTTC.